This T cell receptor beta chain was identified during a study of CD8 T cells in Susac syndrome. Study-level points and caveats: There was no clonal expansion in the CD4+ T cell repertoires of Susac syndrome.

V was pared by 7 bases and J by 6 bases, with 9 bases of the junction left unmatched. Per germline, CDR1 SNHLY and CDR2 FYNNEI. This CDR3 is built from 15 residues. Sequencing of TCR beta was carried out in blood CD8+ and CD4+ T cells. It was with random hexamers that about 0.45 to 1 ug RNA was reverse transcribed. TCRdb used MiXCR to reprocess the immunoSEQ multiplex PCR reads, holding one entry per CDR3 protein. This sample has 200,000 or so distinct CDR3 sequences, with approximately 94% found just once. As to this clonotype: What it recognizes is unknown.

The sequence was collected from a human donor with Susac syndrome. The V gene is TRBV2, the J gene TRBJ1-5, with TRBD1 matching over 10 bases. The source material was CD4+ T cells from PBMCs. The CDR3 nucleotides read TGTGCCAGCAAGACCGGGACAGGGGAATTTCAGCCCCAGCATTTT. It yields the protein CASKTGTGEFQPQHF.